These 9 T cell receptor beta chains share one sample of origin, sequenced in a study of graft-versus-host responses after intestinal transplantation. These receptors' targets are unknown. The repertoire was sequenced with immunoSEQ multiplex PCR; TCRdb's copy has only in-frame clones and lacks some. The data show fewer than 95,000 clones, with 90% to 95% seen just once and 0.45% to 0.6% held by the top ten. The sequenced sample was unstimulated CD8+ T cells sorted from spleen or lymph node cells, obtained before intestinal transplant. These receptors were taken from a human donor who received an intestinal transplant.

J is TRBJ2-3 and V is TRBV2; 10 positions agree with TRBD2. The trim removed 10 bases at V and 1 base at J, leaving 5 bases unmatched. The CDR3 length is 14 residues. Per germline, CDR1 SNHLY and CDR2 FYNNEI. The CDR3 region has the DNA TGTGCCACCGTGGGGACTAGCGGCACAGATACGCAGTATTTT. It yields the protein CATVGTSGTDTQYF.

The chain uses TRBV19 and TRBJ2-1; 11 bases are a match to TRBD2. With V trimmed by 6 bases and J by 6 bases, 7 bases remained unmatched. From germline, CDR1 is LNHDA and CDR2 SQIVND (reference sequence). This CDR3 comprises 15 residues. CDR3 sequence (DNA): TGTGCCAGTAGCGCAGCTAGCGGGGGGACCAATGAGCAGTTCTTC. Amino acids: CASSAASGGTNEQFF.

The chain combines TRBV4-1 with TRBJ1-3; TRBD1 might be the D (5 bases). The germline CDR1 and CDR2 sequences are MGHRA and YSYEKL. V was shortened by 1 base and J by 8 bases, with 9 bases between the two germline ends. The CDR3 is 13 residues long. The CDR3 DNA is TGCGCCAGCAGCCAAGGGGAGGGACACACCATATATTTT. Its protein product is CASSQGEGHTIYF.

This chain uses TRBV30 with TRBJ2-5; 9 nucleotides agree with TRBD2. V trimming: 0 bases; J trimming: 4 bases; junction bases outside the gene matches: 12. The CDR3 has 17 residues. Germline V gene data show CDR1 as GTSNPN and CDR2 as SVGIG (reference sequence). The CDR3 coding sequence is TGTGCCTGGAGTGTACGGAGCGGGGGGACCCATTTAGAGACCCAGTACTTC. As protein: CAWSVRSGGTHLETQYF.

V gene TRBV5-1 combines with J gene TRBJ2-1; tentative D call: TRBD2 (6 bases). The CDR3 consists of 16 residues. Per the germline V gene, CDR1 is SGHRS and CDR2 is YFSETQ. Trimming took off 0 bases at V and 0 bases at J, with 10 bases between the two ends. CDR3 DNA: TGCGCCAGCAGCTTGGGCCGGGAGAGCTCCTACAATGAGCAGTTCTTC. As protein: CASSLGRESSYNEQFF.

This clone was counted a few times. The J gene is TRBJ1-1, the V gene TRBV4-1, with TRBD1 as a possible D gene (5 bases). Trimming removed 4 bases from V and 6 bases from J, with 9 bases in between. CDR1 is MGHRA and CDR2 is YSYEKL in the germline V gene. The CDR3 has 12 amino acids. The CDR3 DNA reads TGCGCCAGCAGCCCAGGACAACCTGAAGCTTTCTTT. Amino acids: CASSPGQPEAFF.

The chain links TRBV27 to TRBJ2-5, with D perhaps TRBD2 (7 bases). The closer fit of TRBJ2-7 to the DNA end suggests the J call may be wrong. Germline lookup yields CDR1 MNHEY and CDR2 SMNVEV (reference sequence). The CDR3 covers 13 residues. The CDR3 nucleotides read TGTGCCAGCAGTTTTCGGGGGGCGTACGAGCAGTACTTC. It translates to CASSFRGAYEQYF.

This clone was counted once. The chain links TRBV10-1 to TRBJ2-3, with TRBD1 matching 11 bases. Germline-derived CDR1 and CDR2 are WNHNN and SYGVQD (reference sequence). V lost 4 bases, J lost 5 bases, and 5 bases stayed unmatched. The CDR3 sequence is 15 residues long. The CDR3 reads CASSGGQGAGDTQYF. The CDR3 DNA reads TGCGCCAGCAGTGGCGGACAGGGGGCCGGAGATACGCAGTATTTT.

This clone was found once. The chain joins TRBV4-1 to TRBJ1-3; 7 positions agree with TRBD1. The length of the CDR3 is 14 residues. V dropped 4 bases and J dropped 2; count of bases not matched to a gene: 2. The germline V gene encodes CDR1 MGHRA and CDR2 YSYEKL. The CDR3 DNA sequence: TGCGCCAGCAGCCCAGGGACAGCTGGAAACACCATATATTTT. This gives the protein CASSPGTAGNTIYF.